The next 23 T cell receptor beta chains were all read from a single sample in a study of T cells in Graves' hyperthyroidism and ophthalmopathy. Amplified regions were TCR beta CDR3 sequences from RNA transcripts. When the TCR CDR3 underwent first-round RT-PCR, the HTBI primer set was used. TCRdb itself ran the multiplex PCR reads through MiXCR, one entry per CDR3 protein. The table lists 500,000 to 650,000 distinct CDR3 sequences, about 20% of them singletons. Sequencing used blood. The receptors originated from a man aged 35-49 years with Graves' ophthalmopathy.

This clonotype was observed at least ten times. J is TRBJ2-5 and V is TRBV11-2; no clear D. The ends were cut back, 0 bases at V and 4 bases at J, with 12 bases in the middle. Germline CDR1 reads SGHAT; CDR2 reads FQNNGV. The CDR3 covers 15 residues. As DNA, the CDR3 is TGTGCCAGCAGCTTAGATCTTAGTATGGGAGAGACCCAGTACTTC. Its translation: CASSLDLSMGETQYF.

This clonotype has at least ten counts. The chain has TRBV27 and TRBJ1-2, with 7 positions matching TRBD1. The CDR3 has 14 residues. V shed 5 bases, J shed 5 bases, and the junction held 8 bases outside the gene matches. Germline CDR1 reads MNHEY; CDR2 reads SMNVEV (reference sequence). The CDR3 DNA reads as TGTGCCAGCAGTCCCCGGGACAGTTCTTATGGCTACACCTTC. It is translated as CASSPRDSSYGYTF.

The CDR3 sequence: CASSNRQSNSPLHF. The DNA of the CDR3 is TGTGCCAGCAGTAACAGACAAAGTAATTCACCCCTCCACTTT. The chain recombines TRBV6-5 with TRBJ1-6, with unresolved D. Germline V gives CDR1 MNHEY, CDR2 SVGAGI. The CDR3 sequence is 14 residues long. V was clipped by 5 bases and J by 6 bases, with 11 bases between them.

The sample holds many counts of this clonotype. The rearrangement links TRBV2 to TRBJ2-2, with D perhaps matching TRBD1 (6 bases). Germline CDR1 SNHLY, CDR2 FYNNEI. Trimming removed 7 bases from V and 0 bases from J, with 9 bases in between. This CDR3 comprises 14 residues. The chain's CDR3 is CASTRTANTGELFF. In DNA, the CDR3 is TGTGCCAGCACACGGACAGCGAACACCGGGGAGCTGTTTTTT. The entire variable domain, with the rest obtained from reference TRBV2 and TRBJ2-2, is as follows: EPEVTQTPSHQVTQMGQEVILRCVPISNHLYFYWYRQILGQKVEFLVSFYNNEISEKSEIFDDQFSVERPDGSNFTLKIRSTKLEDSAMYFCASTRTANTGELFFGEGSRLTVL.

This clonotype was detected ten times or more. V is TRBV2 and J is TRBJ1-4; D gene unclear. The CDR3 consists of 15 residues. CDR1 is SNHLY and CDR2 is FYNNEI in the germline V gene. Trimming removed 6 bases from V and 6 bases from J, with 17 bases in between. CDR3 amino acids: CASRSLGVRYEKLFF. Written as DNA, the CDR3 is TGTGCCAGCAGATCCCTTGGAGTCAGATATGAAAAACTGTTTTTT. Drawing the rest from reference TRBV2 and TRBJ1-4, the complete variable domain is EPEVTQTPSHQVTQMGQEVILRCVPISNHLYFYWYRQILGQKVEFLVSFYNNEISEKSEIFDDQFSVERPDGSNFTLKIRSTKLEDSAMYFCASRSLGVRYEKLFFGSGTQLSVL.

This clonotype has only a few counts. The rearrangement links TRBV7-9 to TRBJ2-2; possible D gene TRBD1, 5 bases. The CDR3 has 16 amino acids. The germline V gene encodes CDR1 SEHNR and CDR2 FQNEAQ (reference sequence). V shed 5 bases and J shed 4 bases, with 17 bases lying between them. The CDR3 spells CASSPNQHRTTGELFF. In DNA, the CDR3 is TGTGCCAGCAGCCCAAATCAACACAGGACCACCGGGGAGCTGTTTTTT.

The chain carries TRBV19 and TRBJ2-5; D gene unclear. CDR1 is LNHDA, CDR2 SQIVND, per germline (reference sequence). The CDR3 totals 14 residues. With 4 bases removed from V and 0 bases from J, the gap between germline ends came to 9 bases. The CDR3, as DNA: TGTGCCAGTAGTAGCGGATGGTACCAAGAGACCCAGTACTTC. This encodes CASSSGWYQETQYF.

This clonotype was seen only once. The rearrangement uses TRBV6-2 or TRBV6-3 and TRBJ1-2; D is unclear. Trimming left V 6 bases short and J 3 bases short, with 11 bases between. The CDR3 totals 13 residues. Germline V gene data show CDR1 as MNHEY and CDR2 as SVGEGT. CDR3 amino acids: CASSLNSHYGYTF. CDR3 DNA sequence: TGTGCCAGCAGCCTCAACTCGCACTATGGCTACACCTTC.

This clonotype was counted a few times. The chain is built from TRBV19 and TRBJ2-7, with 8 nucleotides matching TRBD1. This CDR3 has 14 amino acids. V was pared by 5 bases and J by 5 bases, with 8 bases of the junction left unmatched. CDR1 is LNHDA, CDR2 SQIVND, per germline (reference sequence). The CDR3 here is CASSLRTGWHEQYF. CDR3 sequence (DNA): TGTGCCAGTAGTTTGAGGACAGGGTGGCACGAGCAGTACTTC. The full variable domain, its missing parts supplied by reference TRBV19 and TRBJ2-7, is DGGITQSPKYLFRKEGQNVTLSCEQNLNHDAMYWYRQDPGQGLRLIYYSQIVNDFQKGDIAEGYSVSREKKESFPLTVTSAQKNPTAFYLCASSLRTGWHEQYFGPGTRLTVT.

V gene TRBV15 combines with J gene TRBJ2-5; either TRBD1 or TRBD2 may fit D (7 bases each). Trimming cost V 3 bases and J 3 bases, with 11 bases left between them. This CDR3 has 14 amino acids. CDR1 and CDR2 from the germline V gene are LNHNV and YYDKDF (reference sequence). This CDR3 is CATSRGGTEETQYF. The CDR3 nucleotides are TGTGCCACCAGCAGGGGGGGGACAGAAGAGACCCAGTACTTC.

The chain uses TRBV7-2 and TRBJ2-1; 10 bases agree with TRBD1. There are 14 residues in the CDR3. Germline CDR1 reads SGHTA; CDR2 reads FQGNSA. V shed 2 bases, J shed 7 bases, and the junction held 2 bases outside the gene matches. This CDR3 reads CASSLSGQGNEQFF. The CDR3 DNA reads TGTGCCAGCAGCTTATCGGGACAGGGGAATGAGCAGTTCTTC.

This clonotype was seen repeatedly, ten times or more. J is TRBJ2-1 and V is TRBV29-1; 15 nucleotides agree with TRBD2. The CDR3 loop spans 13 amino acids. From germline, CDR1 is SQVTM and CDR2 ANQGSEA. With 6 bases clipped from V and 9 bases from J, the junction kept 3 bases outside the gene matches. CDR3 sequence (DNA): TGCAGCGTCGGACTAGCGGGAGGGTTTGAGCAGTTCTTC. Its translation: CSVGLAGGFEQFF.

J is TRBJ2-5 and V is TRBV19; 10 bases line up with TRBD2. CDR3 length: 16 amino acids. The J segment lost 5 bases and the V segment lost 3 bases, leaving 9 bases of the junction unmatched. Germline-derived CDR1 and CDR2 are LNHDA and SQIVND (reference sequence). The CDR3 loop is CASSILSGRGMETQYF. In nucleotides, the CDR3 is TGTGCCAGTAGTATTTTAAGCGGGAGGGGGATGGAGACCCAGTACTTC.

The sample holds a few counts of this clonotype. The chain links TRBV18 to TRBJ1-1; D gene ambiguous. The CDR3 is made up of 15 amino acids. Germline assignment: CDR1 KGHSH and CDR2 LQKENI. V shed 0 bases and J shed 5 bases, with 13 bases lying between them. The CDR3 sequence is CASSPPVGRGTEAFF. The CDR3 region has the DNA TGTGCCAGCTCACCACCGGTGGGGAGAGGGACTGAAGCTTTCTTT.

V usage is TRBV28 and J usage is TRBJ2-3; tentative D call: TRBD1 (6 bases). Trimming stripped 4 bases from V and 10 bases from J, with 18 bases between. Germline V gives CDR1 MDHEN, CDR2 SYDVKM. CDR3 length equals 14 residues. Written as DNA, the CDR3 is TGTGCCAGCAGTTCGACAGGTGGGCTGAATGCGCAGTATTTT. This sequence encodes CASSSTGGLNAQYF.

This clonotype was detected only a few times. The gene calls are TRBV7-9 and TRBJ2-7, with a tentative D call TRBD1 (5 bases). The CDR3 length is 14 residues. Trimming shortened V by 5 bases and J by 2 bases, and 13 bases separated the two germline ends. CDR1 and CDR2 (germline): SEHNR, FQNEAQ (reference sequence). CDR3 sequence: CASSHGHFPYEQYF. The CDR3 nucleotides read TGTGCCAGCAGCCACGGACACTTTCCCTACGAGCAGTACTTC.

The rearrangement links TRBV7-8 to TRBJ2-3; 8 nucleotides align to TRBD2. This CDR3 is built from 16 residues. The ends lost 4 bases at V and 6 bases at J; junction bases unmatched: 12. The germline V gene encodes CDR1 SGHVS and CDR2 FQNEAQ. The CDR3 DNA reads as TGTGCCAGCAGCTCGGGACTAGGGCTGACCTCCGATACGCAGTATTTT. Protein sequence: CASSSGLGLTSDTQYF.

This chain uses TRBV29-1 with TRBJ2-5; TRBD2 agrees at 14 bases. V lost 0 bases, J lost 4 bases, and 7 bases stayed unmatched. The CDR3 has 17 residues. Germline V gives CDR1 SQVTM, CDR2 ANQGSEA. The CDR3 DNA is TGCAGCGTTGAAGATTGGCCGGGACTAGCGGGAGTAGAGACCCAGTACTTC. Translating gives CSVEDWPGLAGVETQYF.

This clonotype was detected many times. J is TRBJ1-2 and V is TRBV3-1, with D possibly TRBD1 on 6 matching bases. V lost 3 bases and J lost 3, with 11 bases in between. Germline loops: CDR1 LGHDT, CDR2 YNNKEL (reference sequence). CDR3 length equals 14 residues. The CDR3 DNA reads as TGTGCCAGCAGCCAGGGCACAGGGCACTATGGCTACACCTTC. It codes for CASSQGTGHYGYTF. Full variable domain (rest looked up from reference TRBV3-1 and TRBJ1-2): DTAVSQTPKYLVTQMGNDKSIKCEQNLGHDTMYWYKQDSKKFLKIMFSYNNKELIINETVPNRFSPKSPDKAHLNLHINSLELGDSAVYFCASSQGTGHYGYTFGSGTRLTVV.

The rearrangement links TRBV7-3 to TRBJ2-3; TRBD2 agrees at 14 bases. Unmatched junction bases numbered 13, after V lost 5 bases and J lost 6 bases. CDR1 and CDR2 (germline): SGHTA, FQGTGA. The CDR3 contains 18 residues. The CDR3 DNA reads TGTGCCAGCAGCCCGGGGCCCCCGGGACTAGCGGGAGACGATACGCAGTATTTT. Protein: CASSPGPPGLAGDDTQYF.

This chain links TRBV7-9 with TRBJ2-3; no clear D. Trimming shortened V by 5 bases and J by 4 bases, and 19 bases separated the two germline ends. The CDR3 loop spans 16 amino acids. Germline V gene sequence: CDR1 SEHNR, CDR2 FQNEAQ (reference sequence). This chain's CDR3 is CASSTIKGYGADTQYF. Written as DNA, the CDR3 is TGTGCCAGCAGCACCATTAAAGGGTATGGGGCAGATACGCAGTATTTT.

CDR3 nucleotide sequence: TGTGCCAGCAGCCCATCCCGGGACAGGGCTTTAGGGGAGCTGTTTTTT. Its protein product is CASSPSRDRALGELFF. This chain joins TRBV28 and TRBJ2-2; TRBD1 aligns across 9 bases. Germline CDR1 MDHEN, CDR2 SYDVKM. This CDR3 has 16 amino acids. Trimming removed 6 bases from V and 8 bases from J; junction bases left unmatched: 13.

This clonotype was observed a few times. The J gene is TRBJ2-1, the V gene TRBV2; 7 bases line up with TRBD2. Germline values: CDR1 SNHLY, CDR2 FYNNEI. Germline trimming cut 2 bases from V and 10 bases from J; bases unmatched to any gene: 2. This CDR3 has 12 residues. The CDR3 sequence is CASSELAEEQFF. The CDR3 nucleotides are TGTGCCAGCAGTGAACTAGCGGAAGAGCAGTTCTTC.